Described below is a single TCR beta chain sequence and its context. The clone's antigen remains unknown. No quality values exist for individual bases; no much larger clone is one base distant. PBMCs were isolated by Ficoll-Paque density gradient centrifugation. V is shortened by 5 bases, J by 1 base, and the region joining them spans 12 bases. From the cysteine up to the phenylalanine, the CDR3 has a length of 14 residues. Only the CDR3 DNA is retained, 42 bases long and in frame from the first base. Per the germline V gene, SGHRS is the CDR1 and YFSETQ is the CDR2. These data belong to a study of T-cell memory formation after mild COVID-19 (dated by TCRdb to the early 2020s). At the level of the whole study: TCR sequence clusters from the two donors were largely donor specific. In two donors, T-cell clones that expanded and contracted after mild COVID-19 were followed by sequencing TCRalpha and TCRbeta repertoires longitudinally. Two young, previously healthy adult volunteers, one female and one male, were included in the cohort.

Broad study findings and their caveats: Contracting CD4+ clones were found mainly in CM and EM memory subsets, while CD8+ clones were enriched in EMRA. Only a couple of mild cases were covered by the study, and larger cohorts that include severe cases with pre-infection samples were considered necessary. SARS-CoV-2 specificity was not confirmed for the second-wave clones peaking on day 37. From day 15 to 85, contracting clones showed balanced CD4/CD8 phenotypes, whereas a second wave of clones that expanded from day 15 to 37 leaned towards CD4+. Some responding clones were found in pre-infection memory, which suggests that pre-existing cross-reactive memory T cells took part in the SARS-CoV-2 response.

Sequencing took place on an Illumina NovaSeq 6000. TCRalpha and TCRbeta cDNA libraries were built by 5'RACE with constant-segment primers, adding sample barcodes and unique molecular identifiers. RNA was extracted from every sample with Trizol reagent. Libraries were amplified in two PCR steps, with a second sample barcode and Illumina TruSeq adapters added in the second step. Libraries were sequenced on an Illumina NovaSeq with 2 x 150 bp paired-end reads. The study's own analysis went as follows. Demultiplexing of reads and collapsing into UMI-guided consensus sequences were performed with migec v1.2.7. Using mixcr v2.1.11, the UMI consensuses were aligned to TRA and TRB V and J templates and assembled into clonotypes. A clonotype was counted as expanded or contracted only if both edgeR and NoisET called the change significant, with noise models trained on biological replicates. For edgeR calls, a false discovery rate-adjusted p below 0.01 and a log2 fold-change threshold of 1 were applied. PCA with hierarchical clustering of max-normalized trajectories of the 1000 most abundant clonotypes was used as exploratory dynamics analysis. The CD4 or CD8 phenotype of responding clones was assigned using the separately sequenced CD4+ and CD8+ repertoires. TCRdb redid the processing of the public reads, applying fastp at Q25 and MiXCR, and retained in-frame beta chains. Each record represents a unique CDR3 protein, reported with the most common genes and DNA among its rows. The V and J calls follow TCRdb's processing rather than the paper's. The sample table lists about 270,000 distinct CDR3 sequences, roughly 16% of them with a count of one. Of the sample, roughly 25% falls within the top ten clones.

The chain is assembled from TRBV5-1 and TRBJ1-1; the D gene is perhaps TRBD1, on 6 matching bases. The source material was PBMCs or a T cell subset sorted from them (not recorded which). The receptor was isolated from a man younger than 35 who had mild COVID-19 (a few samples of this study predate the infection). The sample titles of this study are shuffled in the database, so cell type and time point are left out; the donor was told from shared clones. The CDR3 corresponds to CASRGAPANTEAFF. The nucleotides read TGCGCCAGCAGGGGGGCCCCCGCGAACACTGAAGCTTTCTTT.